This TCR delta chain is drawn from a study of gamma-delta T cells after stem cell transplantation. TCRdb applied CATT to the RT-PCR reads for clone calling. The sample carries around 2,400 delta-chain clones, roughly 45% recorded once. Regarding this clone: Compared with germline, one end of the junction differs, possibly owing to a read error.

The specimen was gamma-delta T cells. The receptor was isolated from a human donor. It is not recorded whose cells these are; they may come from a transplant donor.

CDR3 DNA: TGTGCCTGTGACACGATTAACCCTGGTGGGGGATACCAACTCGATAACCTCATCTTT. It yields the protein CACDTINPGGGYQLDNLIF. This chain joins TRDV2 and TRDJ1; 10 bases match TRDD3. CDR3 length equals 19 residues. Germline lookup yields CDR1 GEAIGNYY and CDR2 EKD.